This TCR beta chain emerged from a study of vaccination effects on CD4 cells after COVID-19. V dropped 4 bases and J dropped 5 bases, with 9 bases sitting between them. This CDR3 spans 13 amino acids. Germline CDR1 and CDR2: MGHRA and YSYEKL. Prior to sequencing, the ViraFEST assay stimulated PBMC with viral peptide pools, which expanded the antigen-specific CD4+ T cells. Researchers isolated CD4+ T cells once less than twelve days of culture had elapsed. It was between March and December 2020 that the person had a SARS-CoV-2 infection confirmed by PCR. The table came from immunoSEQ multiplex PCR; TCRdb's copy has only in-frame clones and leaves some out. In the table there are roughly 27,000 clones, 75% to 80% of which are singletons. In the case of this clone: Its antigen is unknown.

This clonotype originated in a human donor who had a prior SARS-CoV-2 infection. The source was CD4+ T cells from PBMCs cultured with HCoV-NL63 spike peptides, collected before COVID-19 vaccination. The V gene is TRBV4-1, the J gene TRBJ2-4, with a weak D call TRBD2 (5 bases). The CDR3 loop reads CASSLARENIQYF. The CDR3 nucleotides are TGCGCCAGCAGCCTTGCGAGGGAAAACATTCAGTACTTC.